These 25 T cell receptor beta chains were all obtained from the same sample, sequenced in a study of blood T cell repertoires in COVID-19. Sequencing was performed with immunoSEQ multiplex PCR; in TCRdb, only in-frame clones are kept and a portion is missing. The sample gives roughly 350,000 clones, roughly 90% of which show up once; 4% is in the top ten. The sample taken for sequencing was peripheral blood. These receptors were collected from a woman in her forties or fifties with active or convalescent COVID-19.

This chain links TRBV27 with TRBJ2-5; perhaps TRBD2 as D (5 bases). Trimming took off 6 bases at V and 7 bases at J, with 15 bases between the two ends. Germline loops: CDR1 MNHEY, CDR2 SMNVEV (reference sequence). The CDR3 has 13 amino acids. The DNA for the CDR3 is TGTGCCAGCAGAGGCAACCAAGGAGGGACCCAGTACTTC. Its translation is CASRGNQGGTQYF.

A note on this clone: This sample also contains other DNA sequences that code for the same CDR3. The chain recombines TRBV7-9 with TRBJ1-1, with TRBD1 as a possible D gene (5 bases). The CDR3 length is 14 residues. CDR1 and CDR2 from the germline V gene are SEHNR and FQNEAQ (reference sequence). The V and J ends lost 0 bases and 5 bases respectively, with 10 bases between them. DNA of the CDR3: TGTGCCAGCAGCTTAGCGGGCGGGGGTACTGAAGCTTTCTTT. As protein: CASSLAGGGTEAFF.

V usage is TRBV3-1 (or the pseudogene TRBV3-2) and J usage is TRBJ2-7; D possibly corresponds to TRBD1 (6 bases). Trimming cost V 1 base and J 0 bases, with 10 bases left between them. The CDR3 has 15 amino acids. Germline-derived CDR1 and CDR2 are LGHDT and YNNKEL (reference sequence). CDR3 DNA: TGTGCCAGCAGCCAAGGACAGGCCTACTCCTACGAGCAGTACTTC. It is translated as CASSQGQAYSYEQYF.

This sequence joins TRBV28 and TRBJ2-1; TRBD2 agrees at 8 bases. The CDR3 runs to 17 residues. Trimming took 5 bases from V and 2 from J; bases not matched to a gene: 11. CDR1 is MDHEN and CDR2 is SYDVKM in the germline V gene. CDR3 region: CASSVTPLSGAYNEQFF. CDR3 in DNA: TGTGCCAGCAGTGTTACTCCACTTAGCGGGGCCTACAATGAGCAGTTCTTC.

This clone has more than one count but fewer than ten. The rearrangement uses TRBV15 and TRBJ1-2; the match to TRBD1 covers 10 bases. CDR3 length: 14 amino acids. Germline trimming cut 4 bases from V and 8 bases from J; bases unmatched to any gene: 7. Per the germline V gene, CDR1 is LNHNV and CDR2 is YYDKDF (reference sequence). CDR3 DNA: TGTGCCACCAGCATAGACCGGACAGGGGGAGGCTACACCTTC. Its protein is CATSIDRTGGGYTF.

V and J are TRBV28 and TRBJ2-6; D unresolved. CDR1 is MDHEN and CDR2 is SYDVKM in the germline V gene. This CDR3 is 16 amino acids long. Trimming stripped 7 bases from V and 0 bases from J, with 13 bases between. The CDR3: CASTSPQYSGANVLTF. The CDR3 nucleotides read TGTGCCAGCACCTCCCCCCAGTACTCTGGGGCCAACGTCCTGACTTTC.

The rearrangement links TRBV28 to TRBJ2-2; a possible D gene is TRBD2 (5 bases). This CDR3 has 15 amino acids. Germline V gives CDR1 MDHEN, CDR2 SYDVKM. The V and J ends lost 6 bases and 4 bases respectively, with 15 bases between them. CDR3 coding DNA: TGTGCCAGCAGCTTGAGGGCAACGGGCACCGGGGAGCTGTTTTTT. This translates into CASSLRATGTGELFF.

The V and J genes are TRBV29-1 and TRBJ2-1; no definite D call. The CDR3 has 15 amino acids. The V end lost 3 bases, the J end lost 0 bases, and 12 bases lay between the germline ends. Germline V CDR1 and CDR2: SQVTM, ANQGSEA. CDR3 protein: CSVDLGVRSYNEQFF. CDR3 DNA: TGCAGCGTTGATCTAGGCGTGCGCTCCTACAATGAGCAGTTCTTC.

The CDR3 DNA follows: TGCGCCAGCAGCCAAGTTTTAGCGGGTTTCCAAGAGACCCAGTACTTC. Its protein is CASSQVLAGFQETQYF. V is TRBV4-3 and J is TRBJ2-5; 7 nucleotides match TRBD2. CDR3 length equals 16 residues. V shed 1 base and J 1 base; nucleotides not matched to a gene: 6. CDR1 is LGHNA and CDR2 is YSLEER in the germline V gene.

The rearrangement joins TRBV28 to TRBJ2-7; D might be TRBD1 (5 bases). The germline V gene encodes CDR1 MDHEN and CDR2 SYDVKM. V was pared by 6 bases and J by 2 bases, with 20 bases between. The CDR3 totals 16 residues. CDR3 amino acids: CASSFQMGRATYEQYF. In DNA form, the CDR3 reads TGTGCCAGCAGCTTTCAAATGGGCAGGGCGACCTACGAGCAGTACTTC.

In regard to this clone: Mismatch with germline at one junction end may stem from a read error. The chain links TRBV3-1 (or the pseudogene TRBV3-2) to TRBJ1-1; D unresolved. The CDR3 runs to 14 residues. Germline loops: CDR1 LGHDT, CDR2 YNNKEL (reference sequence). The CDR3 coding sequence is TGTGCCAGCAACCAATTAATCGGGAACACTGAAGCTTTCTTT. Translation gives CASNQLIGNTEAFF.

The genes are TRBV2 and TRBJ1-4; D ambiguous. The V end lost 7 bases, the J end lost 7 bases, and 19 bases lay between the germline ends. Per the germline V gene, CDR1 is SNHLY and CDR2 is FYNNEI. The CDR3 sequence is 15 residues long. CDR3 DNA sequence: TGTGCCAGCACCCCGAATCGGGTCTTGGGTGAAAAACTGTTTTTT. Translation gives CASTPNRVLGEKLFF.

The V gene is TRBV27, the J gene TRBJ1-5; 9 bases map to TRBD1. The CDR3 is 15 amino acids. V shed 5 bases and J 6 bases; nucleotides not matched to a gene: 8. CDR1 and CDR2 (germline): MNHEY, SMNVEV (reference sequence). CDR3 amino acids: CASSPTQGAVQPQHF. CDR3 sequence (DNA): TGTGCCAGCAGTCCCACACAGGGGGCGGTTCAGCCCCAGCATTTT.

The chain combines TRBV7-9 with TRBJ2-1; 14 nucleotides line up with TRBD2. V was pared by 5 bases and J by 0 bases, with 9 bases of the junction left unmatched. Germline loops: CDR1 SEHNR, CDR2 FQNEAQ (reference sequence). This CDR3 is 19 amino acids long. The chain's CDR3 is CASSRGLAGGLRSYNEQFF. In DNA, the CDR3 is TGTGCCAGCAGCCGCGGACTAGCGGGAGGCCTCCGCTCCTACAATGAGCAGTTCTTC. Together with reference TRBV7-9 and TRBJ2-1, the CDR3 gives the full variable domain: DTGVSQNPRHKITKRGQNVTFRCDPISEHNRLYWYRQTLGQGPEFLTYFQNEAQLEKSRLLSDRFSAERPKGSFSTLEIQRTEQGDSAMYLCASSRGLAGGLRSYNEQFFGPGTRLTVL.

The rearrangement uses TRBV4-3 and TRBJ1-2; the D is unclear. Germline V lookup: CDR1 LGHNA, CDR2 YSLEER. V was pared by 4 bases and J by 5 bases, with 14 bases between. The CDR3 has 14 residues. In nucleotides, the CDR3 is TGCGCCAGCAGCCCTACCCCCCCCCGTTATGGCTACACCTTC. Translated: CASSPTPPRYGYTF.

The V call is TRBV27, the J call TRBJ2-7; 9 bases line up with TRBD1. V lost 4 bases, J lost 3 bases, and 7 bases stayed unmatched. The germline gives CDR1 MNHEY, CDR2 SMNVEV (reference sequence). This CDR3 contains 15 residues. CDR3 DNA: TGTGCCAGCAGTTCTCGGGACAGGGAGATCTACGAGCAGTACTTC. Its protein product is CASSSRDREIYEQYF.

The rearrangement uses TRBV6-1 and TRBJ2-2, with D uncertain. V gave up 2 bases and J gave up 4 bases, with 5 bases separating them. Germline V CDR1 and CDR2: MNHNS, SASEGT. The CDR3 runs to 13 residues. CDR3 nucleotides: TGTGCCAGCAGTGAATTGGCCACCGGGGAGCTGTTTTTT. Encoded protein: CASSELATGELFF.

The chain uses TRBV24-1 and TRBJ2-1, with 7 bases that match TRBD1. This CDR3 region has 16 residues. CDR1 and CDR2 (germline): KGHDR, SFDVKD. Trimming took 2 bases from V and 0 from J; bases not matched to a gene: 3. Here the CDR3 DNA reads TGTGCCACCAGTGATTCCAGGACAGGCTCCTACAATGAGCAGTTCTTC. Protein product: CATSDSRTGSYNEQFF.

The CDR3 nucleotides read TGTGCCAGCAGTAAACAGGGATTATTCTTTTTT. It translates to CASSKQGLFFF. V and J are TRBV6-5 and TRBJ1-4; a possible D gene is TRBD1 (6 bases). The germline CDR1 and CDR2 sequences are MNHEY and SVGAGI. This CDR3 has 11 amino acids. Trimming shortened V by 5 bases and J by 17 bases, and 15 bases separated the two germline ends.

The chain is built from TRBV7-2 and TRBJ1-5; weak D call: TRBD1 (5 bases). The V and J ends lost 3 bases and 2 bases respectively, with 8 bases between them. This CDR3 comprises 14 residues. From germline, CDR1 is SGHTA and CDR2 FQGNSA. CDR3 nucleotide sequence: TGTGCCAGCAGCTTGGAAGGGGGCAATCAGCCCCAGCATTTT. Protein product: CASSLEGGNQPQHF.

V and J are TRBV7-9 and TRBJ2-7, with 13 bases aligning to TRBD2. The germline CDR1 and CDR2 sequences are SEHNR and FQNEAQ (reference sequence). This CDR3 contains 16 residues. The ends lost 5 bases at V and 6 bases at J; junction bases unmatched: 10. The CDR3 sequence: CASSPRGLAGVSEQYF. DNA for the CDR3: TGTGCCAGCAGCCCCCGCGGACTAGCGGGAGTTTCCGAGCAGTACTTC.

This clone was seen only once. This rearrangement joins TRBV28 to TRBJ1-6; a weak D match, TRBD1 (6 bases). The CDR3 is made up of 17 amino acids. In germline, CDR1 is MDHEN, CDR2 SYDVKM. Between the trimmed V and J ends, which lost 6 bases and 10 bases, there was a span of 25 bases. The CDR3 region is CASSRRGGGIGKSPLHF. DNA for the CDR3: TGTGCCAGCAGCCGAAGGGGAGGGGGTATTGGGAAGTCACCCCTCCACTTT.

This clone has only a few counts. This chain connects TRBV6-5 to TRBJ1-1; D is unclear. Germline CDR1 reads MNHEY; CDR2 reads SVGAGI. CDR3 size: 11 residues. V was cut by 10 bases and J by 3 bases, with 9 bases left in between. The CDR3 DNA follows: TGTGCCACCCAGCGCGACACTGAAGCTTTCTTT. Protein product: CATQRDTEAFF.

This chain connects TRBV15 to TRBJ1-2; 9 positions agree with TRBD1. Germline assignment: CDR1 LNHNV and CDR2 YYDKDF (reference sequence). The CDR3 contains 16 residues. The V segment lost 3 bases and the J segment 4 bases; nucleotides outside the gene matches: 9. CDR3: CATSSGVGQGIYGYTF. CDR3 DNA: TGTGCCACCAGCAGTGGGGTGGGACAGGGAATCTATGGCTACACCTTC.

This chain links TRBV14 with TRBJ1-1, with D unclear. V dropped 4 bases and J dropped 1 base, with 13 bases sitting between them. This CDR3 is 15 amino acids long. Germline CDR1 reads SGHDN; CDR2 reads FVKESK. The CDR3 here is CASSLRREGNTEAFF. CDR3 nucleotide sequence: TGTGCCAGCAGCCTCCGCCGGGAGGGGAACACTGAAGCTTTCTTT.